The 8 T cell receptor beta chains below all came from one sample that was sequenced in a study of blood T cell repertoires in COVID-19. Clones were sequenced by immunoSEQ multiplex PCR, and TCRdb holds only the in-frame ones, with some missing. The sample carries about 370,000 clones, approximately 90% recorded once. Sequencing was carried out using PBMCs or T cells enriched from blood (not recorded which). The receptors were gathered from a man younger than 30 who had recovered from COVID-19.

The rearrangement uses TRBV2 and TRBJ1-4; the D gene is possibly TRBD1 (5 bases). CDR3 length equals 14 residues. Per the germline V gene, CDR1 is SNHLY and CDR2 is FYNNEI. V lost 6 bases and J 8 bases, leaving 16 bases between the germline ends. In nucleotides, the CDR3 is TGTGCCAGCAGCAGCAGGGTAATAAACGAAAAACTGTTTTTT. This translates into CASSSRVINEKLFF.

The chain is built from TRBV7-6 and TRBJ1-2; the match to TRBD1 covers 9 bases. The germline V gene encodes CDR1 SGHVS and CDR2 FNYEAQ. Trimming cost V 5 bases and J 3 bases; bases outside gene matches: 7. The CDR3 runs 15 residues. In DNA form, the CDR3 reads TGTGCCAGCAGCCTAAACAGGGGGCGGCACTATGGCTACACCTTC. It codes for CASSLNRGRHYGYTF.

The rearrangement links TRBV19 to TRBJ1-3, with 8 bases fitting TRBD1. This CDR3 comprises 16 residues. The J segment lost 1 base and the V segment lost 6 bases, leaving 8 bases of the junction unmatched. Germline V gives CDR1 LNHDA, CDR2 SQIVND (reference sequence). The DNA of the CDR3 is TGTGCCAGTAGCCGGAGACAGGGGACGTCTGGAAACACCATATATTTT. Its translation is CASSRRQGTSGNTIYF.

The chain has TRBV23-1 and TRBJ2-7; D uncertain. TRBV23-1 is marked as an open reading frame, function uncertain. Trimming stripped 0 bases from V and 7 bases from J, with 4 bases between. CDR3 length equals 11 residues. This chain's CDR3 is CASSQSLEQYF. In DNA, the CDR3 is TGCGCCAGCAGTCAATCATTAGAGCAGTACTTC.

J is TRBJ2-1 and V is TRBV5-6; 8 bases are shared with TRBD2. Germline V gene sequence: CDR1 SGHDT, CDR2 YYEEEE. With V trimmed by 4 bases and J by 6 bases, 15 bases remained unmatched. The CDR3 loop spans 17 amino acids. The CDR3 loop reads CASSPFIAGSSLNEQFF. As DNA, the CDR3 is TGTGCCAGCAGCCCCTTTATAGCGGGATCCTCCCTCAATGAGCAGTTCTTC.

V usage is TRBV27 and J usage is TRBJ1-2, with 7 nucleotides matching TRBD1. Trimming removed 6 bases from V and 2 bases from J; junction bases left unmatched: 12. From germline, CDR1 is MNHEY and CDR2 SMNVEV (reference sequence). This CDR3 is built from 16 residues. The CDR3 region is CASSRITQGGNYGYTF. The CDR3 nucleotides read TGTGCCAGCAGCAGAATAACGCAGGGGGGAAACTATGGCTACACCTTC.

The chain employs TRBV5-1 and TRBJ2-5; tentatively, D is TRBD1 (7 bases). This CDR3 has 15 residues. Germline loops: CDR1 SGHRS, CDR2 YFSETQ. V was pared by 4 bases and J by 5 bases, with 18 bases between. The CDR3 DNA reads TGCGCCAGCAGCGCCGACAGGGTGAGCGGGGAGACCCAGTACTTC. Translating gives CASSADRVSGETQYF.

The rearrangement links TRBV5-1 to TRBJ1-2; possibly TRBD1 for D (5 bases). The CDR3 consists of 13 residues. The V gene's germline CDR1 is SGHRS and CDR2 YFSETQ. Trimming removed 0 bases from V and 6 bases from J, with 9 bases in between. The CDR3: CASSLAPGNGYTF. CDR3 nucleotide sequence: TGCGCCAGCAGCTTGGCTCCAGGGAATGGCTACACCTTC.